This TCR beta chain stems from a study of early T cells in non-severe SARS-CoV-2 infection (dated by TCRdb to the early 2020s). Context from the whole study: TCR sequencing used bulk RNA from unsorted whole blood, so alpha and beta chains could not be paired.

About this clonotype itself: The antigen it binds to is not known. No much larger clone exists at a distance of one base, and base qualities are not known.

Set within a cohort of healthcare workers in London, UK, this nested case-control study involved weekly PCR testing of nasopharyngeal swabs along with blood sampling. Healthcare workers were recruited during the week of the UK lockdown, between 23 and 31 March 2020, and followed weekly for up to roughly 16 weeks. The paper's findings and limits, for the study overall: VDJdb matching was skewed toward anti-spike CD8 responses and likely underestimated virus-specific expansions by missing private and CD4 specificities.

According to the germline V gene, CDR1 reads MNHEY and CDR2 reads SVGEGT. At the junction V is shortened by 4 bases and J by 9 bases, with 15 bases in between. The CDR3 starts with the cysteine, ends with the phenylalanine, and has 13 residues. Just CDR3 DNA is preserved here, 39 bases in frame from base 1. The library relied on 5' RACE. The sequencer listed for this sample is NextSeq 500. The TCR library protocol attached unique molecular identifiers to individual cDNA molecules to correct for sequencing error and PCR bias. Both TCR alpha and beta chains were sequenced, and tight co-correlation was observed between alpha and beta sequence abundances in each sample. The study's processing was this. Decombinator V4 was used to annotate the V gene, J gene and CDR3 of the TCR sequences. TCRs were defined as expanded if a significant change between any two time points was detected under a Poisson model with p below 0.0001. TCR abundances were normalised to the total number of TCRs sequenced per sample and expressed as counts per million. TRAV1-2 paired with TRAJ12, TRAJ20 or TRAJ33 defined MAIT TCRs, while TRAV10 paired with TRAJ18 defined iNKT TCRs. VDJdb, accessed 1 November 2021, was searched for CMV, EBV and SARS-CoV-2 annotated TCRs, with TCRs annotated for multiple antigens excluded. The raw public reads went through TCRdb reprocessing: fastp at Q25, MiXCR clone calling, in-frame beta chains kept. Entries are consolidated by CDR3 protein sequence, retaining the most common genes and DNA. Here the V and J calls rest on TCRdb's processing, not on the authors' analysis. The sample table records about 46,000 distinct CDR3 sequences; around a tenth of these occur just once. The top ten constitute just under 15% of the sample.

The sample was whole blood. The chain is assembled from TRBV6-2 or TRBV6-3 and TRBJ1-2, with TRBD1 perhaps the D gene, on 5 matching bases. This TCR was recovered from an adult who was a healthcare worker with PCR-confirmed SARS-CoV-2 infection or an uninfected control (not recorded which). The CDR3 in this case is CASSSTASGSYTF. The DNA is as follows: TGTGCCAGCAGTTCGACAGCTTCCGGAAGCTACACCTTC.